The T cell receptor (beta chain) described here comes from a study of cytomegalovirus exposure and HLA in healthy donors. PCR involved 60 Vbeta and 13 Jbeta primers. Sequencing used immunoSEQ multiplex PCR; TCRdb keeps in-frame clones, though not all of them. The table lists some 150,000 clones, roughly 85% of them singletons, with 2.1% in the top ten. V was pared by 5 bases and J by 9 bases, with 2 bases of the junction left unmatched. This CDR3 is built from 12 residues. CDR1 is SGHVS and CDR2 is FNYEAQ in the germline V gene. The clonotype originates from a man aged 35-49 years in good health and CMV-seronegative. The chain is built from TRBV7-6 and TRBJ2-1; 9 bases line up with TRBD2. The sequenced material came from PBMCs. The CDR3 DNA reads TGTGCCAGCAGCCTGACTAGCGGTGAGCAGTTCTTC. Protein sequence: CASSLTSGEQFF.